A selection of T cell receptor beta chains follows, all from one sample in a study of CD8+ T cells in alopecia areata. Clones were read by immunoSEQ multiplex PCR, and TCRdb kept only the in-frame ones, dropping some. The table lists about 200,000 clones, about 56% of them singletons, with over 4% in the top ten. Sequencing was carried out using CD8+ T cells sorted from blood. These receptors were obtained from a human donor in good health. The CDR3 runs from the conserved cysteine through the conserved F or W. A D gene is named only where the DNA matches it firmly. The size of a clone is reported for some rows only, either as once, few or many, or as a class for expanded clones.

TRBV9	TRBJ2-7	.	once	TGTGCCAGCAGCGTAGCTGTGGGGTTCGAGCAGTACTTC	CASSVAVGFEQYF
TRBV19	TRBJ2-7	.	few	TGTGCCAGTAGCCAGGGGGGGCAGAACGAGCAGTACTTC	CASSQGGQNEQYF
TRBV27	TRBJ2-6	.	.	TGTGCCAGCACGAATTACGGGGCCAACGTCCTGACTTTC	CASTNYGANVLTF
TRBV4-1	TRBJ2-5	TRBD2	.	TGCGCCAGCAGCCAAGGGACTAGCGGAACCCAAGAGACCCAGTACTTC	CASSQGTSGTQETQYF
TRBV5-6	TRBJ2-7	TRBD1	.	TGTGCCAGCAGCGCCGGGACAGTCGGCGAGCAGTACTTC	CASSAGTVGEQYF
TRBV5-1	TRBJ2-7	TRBD2	few	TGCGCCAGCAGCTTCATGGAGGCGGGGGACTCCTACGAGCAGTACTTC	CASSFMEAGDSYEQYF
TRBV9	TRBJ2-5	.	.	TGTGCCAGCAGCGTAGTGCCCGCGGGACCTGGGGAGACCCAGTACTTC	CASSVVPAGPGETQYF
TRBV29-1	TRBJ2-5	.	.	TGCAGCGTTGAAGTGCAGGCTGGGGAGACCCAGTACTTC	CSVEVQAGETQYF
TRBV5-8	TRBJ1-2	.	large	TGTGCCAGCAGCTTAAGGGCAGCCGACTATGGCTACACCTTC	CASSLRAADYGYTF
TRBV5-1	TRBJ2-7	TRBD2	.	TGCGCCAGCAGCTTGGCGCCGGGGACTAGCGGGGGGCCATCCTACGAGCAGTACTTC	CASSLAPGTSGGPSYEQYF
TRBV6-5	TRBJ2-7	.	.	TGTGCCAGCAGCCCCGGAGGGGTGTATTGGTACGAGCAGTACTTC	CASSPGGVYWYEQYF
TRBV5-1	TRBJ2-2	.	.	TGCGCCAGCAGCGTGGACCCGAGGGGCACCGGGGAGCTGTTTTTT	CASSVDPRGTGELFF
TRBV5-4	TRBJ2-1	.	.	TGTGCCAGCAGCTTGTGGGCCAATGAGCAGTTCTTC	CASSLWANEQFF
TRBV4-1	TRBJ1-3	.	.	TGCGCCAGCAGCCAAGATTGGGGCTCTGGAAACACCATATATTTT	CASSQDWGSGNTIYF
TRBV27	TRBJ1-5	.	few	TGTGCCAGCAGTTTGTGGGGGAGCAATCAGCCCCAGCATTTT	CASSLWGSNQPQHF
TRBV13	TRBJ2-7	TRBD1	.	TGTGCCAGCAGTTTCGCTACGGGACAGGGGCCCTCGAAGGGCTACGAGCAGTACTTC	CASSFATGQGPSKGYEQYF
TRBV27	TRBJ1-2	.	.	TGTGCCAGCAGCCCCGGCGGACAGACCGCCTATGGCTACACCTTC	CASSPGGQTAYGYTF
TRBV11-2	TRBJ1-6	.	.	TGTGCCAGCAGCTTAGATCCAGCGTTGGGCGGTTCACCCCTCCACTTT	CASSLDPALGGSPLHF
TRBV29-1	TRBJ2-3	.	.	TGCAGCGTTCCACAGGACACAGATACGCAGTATTTT	CSVPQDTDTQYF
TRBV11-2	TRBJ2-4	.	.	TGTGCCAGCAGCATTGACTCGGTGGGCGACATTCAGTACTTC	CASSIDSVGDIQYF